Listed below are T cell receptor beta chains from one sample, sequenced in a study of blood T cell repertoires in COVID-19. Sequenced by immunoSEQ multiplex PCR; TCRdb stores in-frame clones only, minus some. The sample shows 200,000 to 250,000 clones, roughly 84% of them seen only once. What was sequenced was peripheral blood. The receptor source for this set is a woman at least 80 years old with acute or convalescent COVID-19. CDR3s include the opening cysteine and the closing phenylalanine or tryptophan. The D gene is left open where the match is weak. Not every row has a clone size; where given, it reads once, few, many or a size class.

.,.,TRBV11-3,TRBJ2-5,TGTGCCAGCAGCTCAGGGGTACTCGAAGAGACCCAGTACTTC,CASSSGVLEETQYF
.,.,TRBV27,TRBJ1-4,TGTGTGACAAGGCCGGCTGGGAGTGGCGGAAAACTGTTTTTT,CVTRPAGSGGKLFF
.,.,TRBV28,TRBJ2-2,TGTGCCAGCAGTTCGGGGGGCCTGAACACCGGGGAGCTGTTTTTT,CASSSGGLNTGELFF
TRBD1,.,TRBV6-2/TRBV6-3,TRBJ2-1,TGTGCCAGCAGTTACTCGTTCAGGGGGTCCTACAATGAGCAGTTCTTC,CASSYSFRGSYNEQFF
TRBD2,.,TRBV19,TRBJ2-3,TGTGCCAGTAGTTACGGGCGCGGGGGGTACACAGATACGCAGTATTTT,CASSYGRGGYTDTQYF
.,.,TRBV2,TRBJ1-4,TGTGCCAGCAGTGAAGCTCTGAGGGAACGGACCTTT,CASSEALRERTF
TRBD1,.,TRBV2,TRBJ1-5,TGTGCCAGCACCTTTGGACAGGGGAGTCAGCCCCAGCATTTT,CASTFGQGSQPQHF
.,.,TRBV3-1/TRBV3-2,TRBJ1-3,TGTGCCAGCAGCCCCTTCTGGGGGGGCTATGTAAACACCATATATTTT,CASSPFWGGYVNTIYF
TRBD1,.,TRBV3-1/TRBV3-2,TRBJ1-5,TGTGCCAGCAGCCAAGATAGAGTCAGGGGGAGCAATCAGCCCCAGCATTTT,CASSQDRVRGSNQPQHF
.,.,TRBV7-9,TRBJ1-4,TGTGCCAGCAGCTTAGCGGCAGGGGAGGGAAAACTGTTTTTT,CASSLAAGEGKLFF
.,.,TRBV15,TRBJ1-5,TGTGCCACCAGCAGAGATTGGGCGGTCGACTATAGCAATCAGCCCCAGCATTTT,CATSRDWAVDYSNQPQHF
.,.,TRBV27,TRBJ2-7,TGTGCCAGCAGTAGCGGACTATCCTACGAGCAGTACTTC,CASSSGLSYEQYF
.,few,TRBV7-2,TRBJ2-7,TGTGCCAGCAGCTTCTCAGGCTCCTACGAGCAGTACTTC,CASSFSGSYEQYF
.,.,TRBV5-1,TRBJ2-2,TGCGCCAGCAGCTTGAGGGAGACACAGAACACCGGGGAGCTGTTTTTT,CASSLRETQNTGELFF
TRBD1,.,TRBV19,TRBJ2-7,TGTGCCAGTAGTAGGGATCCGGGACAGGGCTCCTACGAGCAGTACTTC,CASSRDPGQGSYEQYF
.,.,TRBV30,TRBJ1-1,TGTGCCTGGAGTGTACTTGTCAGAAGTGGAGGGTCTGAAGCTTTCTTT,CAWSVLVRSGGSEAFF